One sample yielded the 18 T cell receptor beta chains listed below, sequenced in a study of identifying expanded T cells in peripheral blood. Sequenced by immunoSEQ multiplex PCR; TCRdb stores in-frame clones only, minus some. The repertoire has some 91,000 clones, 88% of them found once; the top ten carry under 4.5%. Material for sequencing was blood. The receptors were gathered from a person aged 18-70 years in good health.

This sequence joins TRBV11-3 and TRBJ2-7, with D unclear. V lost 4 bases and J 8 bases, leaving 15 bases between the germline ends. Germline V gene data show CDR1 as SGHNT and CDR2 as YENEEA. CDR3 length equals 13 residues. The CDR3, as DNA: TGTGCCAGCAGCTCCTTGGACGGTGGGAAGCAGTACTTC. Translated: CASSSLDGGKQYF.

The V and J genes are TRBV19 and TRBJ2-7; D possibly corresponds to TRBD2 (5 bases). CDR3 length: 18 residues. Germline V gene lookup returns CDR1 LNHDA and CDR2 SQIVND (reference sequence). The ends were cut back, 5 bases at V and 0 bases at J, with 23 bases in the middle. The CDR3 region has the DNA TGTGCCAGTAGTTACCGCCCCGATGTGGGTGGGAGCTCCTACGAGCAGTACTTC. Translated: CASSYRPDVGGSSYEQYF.

This chain links TRBV5-4 with TRBJ1-5; D unclear. CDR3 length equals 12 residues. Per germline, CDR1 SGHNT and CDR2 YYREEE (reference sequence). V was cut by 0 bases and J by 5 bases, with 3 bases left in between. CDR3 amino acids: CASSLDDQPQHF. Written as DNA, the CDR3 is TGTGCCAGCAGCTTGGATGATCAGCCCCAGCATTTT.

This clone was picked up one time. The chain carries TRBV9 and TRBJ2-2; 12 nucleotides match TRBD2. The CDR3 has 15 residues. Trimming at V came to 4 bases and at J to 7 bases, leaving 5 bases not matched to a gene. Germline CDR1 and CDR2: SGDLS and YYNGEE. The DNA of the CDR3 is TGTGCCAGCAGCCCTAGCGGGGGGGCTTACGGGGAGCTGTTTTTT. It encodes CASSPSGGAYGELFF.

The CDR3 loop is CATKTRLAGVYEQFF. The DNA for the CDR3 is TGTGCCACCAAGACTAGACTAGCGGGAGTCTATGAGCAGTTCTTC. The chain has TRBV28 and TRBJ2-1; 12 positions match TRBD2. The trim removed 10 bases at V and 8 bases at J, leaving 12 bases unmatched. Per germline, CDR1 MDHEN and CDR2 SYDVKM. This CDR3 is built from 15 residues.

The CDR3 reads CASSLDEVDWPDTQYF. The CDR3 DNA reads TGTGCCAGCAGCTTAGATGAGGTGGATTGGCCAGATACGCAGTATTTT. The rearrangement joins TRBV7-2 to TRBJ2-3; D remains unclear. Trimming took 1 base from V and 4 from J, leaving 15 bases between them. The CDR3 runs to 16 residues. Germline CDR1 reads SGHTA; CDR2 reads FQGNSA. The entire variable domain, with the rest obtained from reference TRBV7-2 and TRBJ2-3, is as follows: GAGVSQSPSNKVTEKGKDVELRCDPISGHTALYWYRQSLGQGLEFLIYFQGNSAPDKSGLPSDRFSAERTGGSVSTLTIQRTQQEDSAVYLCASSLDEVDWPDTQYFGPGTRLTVL.

The chain has TRBV6-1 and TRBJ2-2; 11 positions match TRBD2. With 1 base clipped from V and 6 bases from J, the junction kept 4 bases outside the gene matches. CDR3 length equals 16 residues. Germline V gives CDR1 MNHNS, CDR2 SASEGT. CDR3 nucleotides: TGTGCCAGCAGTGAAGTTGTGACTAGCGGGGCCGGGGAGCTGTTTTTT. Its translation: CASSEVVTSGAGELFF.

J is TRBJ2-7 and V is TRBV2; 15 bases map to TRBD2. CDR3 length: 17 residues. Unmatched junction bases numbered 7, after V lost 5 bases and J lost 2 bases. Germline lookup yields CDR1 SNHLY and CDR2 FYNNEI. CDR3 protein: CASSRGLAGGQPYEQYF. The CDR3 region has the DNA TGTGCCAGCAGTAGGGGACTAGCGGGGGGACAGCCCTACGAGCAGTACTTC.

The V and J genes are TRBV19 and TRBJ2-7; TRBD2 agrees at 7 bases. Germline V gene data show CDR1 as LNHDA and CDR2 as SQIVND (reference sequence). The V segment lost 1 base and the J segment 2 bases; nucleotides outside the gene matches: 5. The CDR3 has 15 residues. Written as DNA, the CDR3 is TGTGCCAGTAGTATAGTTCTAGCGGCGACCTACGAGCAGTACTTC. Its translation is CASSIVLAATYEQYF.

This sequence joins TRBV5-4 and TRBJ2-3, with TRBD1 matching over 7 bases. This CDR3 is built from 13 residues. V lost 4 bases and J lost 8; bases outside the gene matches: 7. Germline V gene lookup returns CDR1 SGHNT and CDR2 YYREEE (reference sequence). CDR3 coding DNA: TGTGCCAGCAGCCATCCGAGACAGGGTACGCAGTATTTT. Its translation is CASSHPRQGTQYF.

In DNA form, the CDR3 reads TGTGCCTGGAGTGTACTCTCCAAGGACATTCAGTACTTC. This sequence encodes CAWSVLSKDIQYF. This sequence joins TRBV30 and TRBJ2-4, with unresolved D. Trimming shortened V by 0 bases and J by 8 bases, and 11 bases separated the two germline ends. Per germline, CDR1 GTSNPN and CDR2 SVGIG (reference sequence). This CDR3 contains 13 residues.

This rearrangement joins TRBV23-1 to TRBJ2-7; maybe TRBD2 (6 bases). TRBV23-1 is recorded as an ORF, its role being uncertain. V was trimmed by 0 bases and J by 3 bases, leaving 15 bases between them. This CDR3 comprises 16 residues. The CDR3 bases are TGCGCCAGCAGTCAATCGGGGCTAGCGAACGACTACGAGCAGTACTTC. This encodes CASSQSGLANDYEQYF.

The CDR3 region has the DNA TGTGCCAGCGGCCGTCTTAGCACAGATACGCAGTATTTT. The encoded protein is CASGRLSTDTQYF. The gene calls are TRBV27 and TRBJ2-3, with D uncertain. Trimming pared 8 bases from V and 0 bases from J, leaving 9 bases between. There are 13 residues in the CDR3. CDR1 is MNHEY, CDR2 SMNVEV, per germline (reference sequence).

The chain has TRBV29-1 and TRBJ2-6; D unclear. Trimming stripped 5 bases from V and 0 bases from J, with 2 bases between. Germline assignment: CDR1 SQVTM and CDR2 ANQGSEA. CDR3 length equals 12 residues. The CDR3 DNA sequence: TGCAGCGTTTACTCTGGGGCCAACGTCCTGACTTTC. Protein product: CSVYSGANVLTF.

Worth noting for this clone: The limits of the CDR3 on the DNA are not certain, so only TCRdb's listed CDR3 is given. This chain links TRBV27 with TRBJ2-3; TRBD2 is the table's D call and was not checked against the DNA. The CDR3 has 14 residues if both end residues are counted. Germline assignment: CDR1 MNHEY and CDR2 SMNVEV (reference sequence). CDR3: CASSSSGITDTQYF.

The chain recombines TRBV29-1 with TRBJ1-1, with TRBD1 identical over 7 bases. The junction had 2 bases not matched to a gene; V was cut back by 6 bases and J by 1 base. Germline values: CDR1 SQVTM, CDR2 ANQGSEA. The CDR3 spans 12 residues. The CDR3 DNA sequence: TGCAGCGTGGGACAGCCGAACACTGAAGCTTTCTTT. Translating it yields CSVGQPNTEAFF.

This sequence joins TRBV4-1 and TRBJ2-7; TRBD1 agrees at 11 bases. Germline CDR1 reads MGHRA; CDR2 reads YSYEKL. The CDR3 consists of 16 residues. V dropped 1 base and J dropped 7; count of bases not matched to a gene: 9. CDR3: CASSQVKDRGLGEQYF. As DNA, the CDR3 is TGCGCCAGCAGCCAAGTAAAGGACAGGGGGCTAGGAGAGCAGTACTTC.

This chain joins TRBV9 and TRBJ1-5; no clear D. Germline CDR1 is SGDLS and CDR2 is YYNGEE. V dropped 3 bases and J dropped 0 bases, with 7 bases sitting between them. This CDR3 is 14 amino acids long. As DNA, the CDR3 is TGTGCCAGCAGCGAGGATTATAGCAATCAGCCCCAGCATTTT. It codes for CASSEDYSNQPQHF.